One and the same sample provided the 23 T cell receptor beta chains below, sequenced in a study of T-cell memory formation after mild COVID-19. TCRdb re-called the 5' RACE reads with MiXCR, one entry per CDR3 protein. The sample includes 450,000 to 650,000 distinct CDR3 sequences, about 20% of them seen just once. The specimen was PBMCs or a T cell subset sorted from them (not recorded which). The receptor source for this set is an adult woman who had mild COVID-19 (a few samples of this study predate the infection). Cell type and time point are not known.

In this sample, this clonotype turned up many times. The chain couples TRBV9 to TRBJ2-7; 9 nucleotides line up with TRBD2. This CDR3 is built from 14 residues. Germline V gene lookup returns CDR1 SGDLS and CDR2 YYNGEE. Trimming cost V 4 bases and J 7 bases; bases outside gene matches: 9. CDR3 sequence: CASSPGPSGAEQYF. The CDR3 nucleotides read TGTGCCAGCAGCCCAGGTCCTAGCGGGGCGGAGCAGTACTTC.

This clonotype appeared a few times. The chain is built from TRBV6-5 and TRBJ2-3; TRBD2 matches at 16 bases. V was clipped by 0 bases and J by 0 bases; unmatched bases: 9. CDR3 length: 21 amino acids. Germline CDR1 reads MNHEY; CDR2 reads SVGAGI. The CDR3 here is CASSYSPGLAGGPTSTDTQYF. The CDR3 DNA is TGTGCCAGCAGTTACTCCCCGGGACTAGCGGGAGGGCCCACGAGCACAGATACGCAGTATTTT.

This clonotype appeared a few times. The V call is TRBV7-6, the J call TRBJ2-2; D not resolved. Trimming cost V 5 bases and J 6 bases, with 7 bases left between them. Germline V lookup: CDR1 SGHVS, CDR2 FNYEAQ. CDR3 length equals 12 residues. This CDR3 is CASSNGSGELFF. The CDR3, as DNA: TGTGCCAGCAGCAATGGGTCCGGGGAGCTGTTTTTT.

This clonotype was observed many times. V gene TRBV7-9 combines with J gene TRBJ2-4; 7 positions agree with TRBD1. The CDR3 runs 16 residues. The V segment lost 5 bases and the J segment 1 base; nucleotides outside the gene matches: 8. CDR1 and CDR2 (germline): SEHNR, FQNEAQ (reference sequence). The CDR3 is CASSLTGARAKNIQYF. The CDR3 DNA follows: TGTGCCAGCAGCCTTACAGGGGCTAGGGCCAAAAACATTCAGTACTTC.

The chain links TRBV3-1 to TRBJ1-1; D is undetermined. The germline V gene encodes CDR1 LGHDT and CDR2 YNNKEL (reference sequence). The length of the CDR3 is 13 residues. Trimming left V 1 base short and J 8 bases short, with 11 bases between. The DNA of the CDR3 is TGTGCCAGCAGCCAAGTGGCCCTGGGGGAAGCTTTCTTT. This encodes CASSQVALGEAFF.

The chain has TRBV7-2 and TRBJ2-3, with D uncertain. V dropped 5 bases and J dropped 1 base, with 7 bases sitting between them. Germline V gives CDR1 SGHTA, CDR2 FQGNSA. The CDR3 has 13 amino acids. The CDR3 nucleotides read TGTGCCAGCAGCCAGGACGGCACAGATACGCAGTATTTT. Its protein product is CASSQDGTDTQYF. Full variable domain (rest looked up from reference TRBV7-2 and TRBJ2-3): GAGVSQSPSNKVTEKGKDVELRCDPISGHTALYWYRQSLGQGLEFLIYFQGNSAPDKSGLPSDRFSAERTGGSVSTLTIQRTQQEDSAVYLCASSQDGTDTQYFGPGTRLTVL.

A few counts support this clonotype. CDR3 loop: CASSLARGGSGNTIYF. CDR3 DNA sequence: TGTGCCAGCAGCTTAGCGAGGGGGGGCTCTGGAAACACCATATATTTT. The genes are TRBV7-2 and TRBJ1-3, with D tentatively TRBD1 (6 bases). V was pared by 0 bases and J by 0 bases, with 9 bases between. Per the germline V gene, CDR1 is SGHTA and CDR2 is FQGNSA. CDR3 size: 16 residues.

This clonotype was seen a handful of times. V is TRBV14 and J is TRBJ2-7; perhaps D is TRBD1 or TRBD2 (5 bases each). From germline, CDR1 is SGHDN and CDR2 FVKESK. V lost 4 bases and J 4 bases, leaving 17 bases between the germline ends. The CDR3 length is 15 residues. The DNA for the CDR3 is TGTGCCAGCAGCCGGGGGTACAGGTCTTGGTACGAGCAGTACTTC. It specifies CASSRGYRSWYEQYF.

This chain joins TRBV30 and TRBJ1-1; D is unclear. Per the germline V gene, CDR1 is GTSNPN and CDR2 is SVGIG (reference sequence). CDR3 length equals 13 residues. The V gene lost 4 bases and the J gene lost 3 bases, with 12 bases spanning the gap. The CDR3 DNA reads TGTGCCTGGAATCCCTGGGATCACACTGAAGCTTTCTTT. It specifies CAWNPWDHTEAFF.

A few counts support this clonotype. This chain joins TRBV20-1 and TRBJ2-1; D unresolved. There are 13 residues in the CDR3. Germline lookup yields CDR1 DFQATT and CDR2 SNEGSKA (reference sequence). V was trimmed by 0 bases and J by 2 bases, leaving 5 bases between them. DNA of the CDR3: TGCAGTGCTAGAGATGGGACCTACAATGAGCAGTTCTTC. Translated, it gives CSARDGTYNEQFF.

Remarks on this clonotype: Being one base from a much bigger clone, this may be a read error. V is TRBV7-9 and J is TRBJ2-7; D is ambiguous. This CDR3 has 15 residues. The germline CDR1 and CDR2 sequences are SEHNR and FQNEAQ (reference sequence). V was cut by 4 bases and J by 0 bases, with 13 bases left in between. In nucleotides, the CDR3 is TGTGCCAGCAGCTCGGATCTGCAGGCCTCCTACGAGCAGTACTTC. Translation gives CASSSDLQASYEQYF.

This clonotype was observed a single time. CDR3 nucleotides: TGTGCCAGCAGTGACGAGACAGAATTAACCTACGAGCAGTACTTC. Its protein product is CASSDETELTYEQYF. The J gene is TRBJ2-7, the V gene TRBV6-4; D may be TRBD1 (5 bases). Trimming shortened V by 2 bases and J by 2 bases, and 13 bases separated the two germline ends. The germline V gene has CDR1 MRHNA and CDR2 SNTAGT. The CDR3 length is 15 residues.

The CDR3 loop reads CSAPLPGQGTYEQYF. The CDR3 DNA follows: TGCAGTGCTCCCTTACCGGGACAGGGTACCTACGAGCAGTACTTC. The chain couples TRBV20-1 to TRBJ2-7, with 9 bases matching TRBD1. Per germline, CDR1 DFQATT and CDR2 SNEGSKA (reference sequence). V gave up 5 bases and J gave up 2 bases; unmatched junction bases: 10. This CDR3 has 15 residues.

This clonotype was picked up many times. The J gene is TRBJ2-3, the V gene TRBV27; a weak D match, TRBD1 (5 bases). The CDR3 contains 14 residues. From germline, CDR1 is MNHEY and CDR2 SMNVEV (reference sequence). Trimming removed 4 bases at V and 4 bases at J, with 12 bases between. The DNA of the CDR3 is TGTGCCAGCAGTTCCAACGGACAACCAGATACGCAGTATTTT. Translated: CASSSNGQPDTQYF.

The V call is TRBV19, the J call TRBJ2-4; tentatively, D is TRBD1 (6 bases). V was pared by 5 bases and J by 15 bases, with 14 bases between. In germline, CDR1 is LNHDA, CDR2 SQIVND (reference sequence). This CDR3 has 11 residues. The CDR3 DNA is TGTGCCAGTAGTCTTCGGGACACGCGGTACTTC. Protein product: CASSLRDTRYF.

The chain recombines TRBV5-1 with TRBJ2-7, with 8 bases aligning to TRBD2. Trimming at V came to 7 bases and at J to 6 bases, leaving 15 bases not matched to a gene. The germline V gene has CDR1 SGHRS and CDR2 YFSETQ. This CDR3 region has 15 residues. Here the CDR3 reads CASRGSGGPPIEQYF. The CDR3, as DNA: TGCGCCAGCCGGGGCTCGGGGGGGCCGCCCATCGAGCAGTACTTC.

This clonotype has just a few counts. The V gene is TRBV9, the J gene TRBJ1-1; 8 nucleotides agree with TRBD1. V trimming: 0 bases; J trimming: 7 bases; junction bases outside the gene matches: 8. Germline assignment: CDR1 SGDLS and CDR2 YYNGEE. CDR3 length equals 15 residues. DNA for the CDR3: TGTGCCAGCAGCGTAGTGTCAGGGGGCGGCGGTGAAGCTTTCTTT. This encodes CASSVVSGGGGEAFF. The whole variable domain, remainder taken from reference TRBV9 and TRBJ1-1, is DSGVTQTPKHLITATGQRVTLRCSPRSGDLSVYWYQQSLDQGLQFLIQYYNGEERAKGNILERFSAQQFPDLHSELNLSSLELGDSALYFCASSVVSGGGGEAFFGQGTRLTVV.

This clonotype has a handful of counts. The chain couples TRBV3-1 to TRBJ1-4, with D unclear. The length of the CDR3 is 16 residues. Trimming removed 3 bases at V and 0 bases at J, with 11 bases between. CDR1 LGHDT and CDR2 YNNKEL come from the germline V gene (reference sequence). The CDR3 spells CASSHLSGSTNEKLFF. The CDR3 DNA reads TGTGCCAGCAGCCATCTCAGCGGGTCAACTAATGAAAAACTGTTTTTT.

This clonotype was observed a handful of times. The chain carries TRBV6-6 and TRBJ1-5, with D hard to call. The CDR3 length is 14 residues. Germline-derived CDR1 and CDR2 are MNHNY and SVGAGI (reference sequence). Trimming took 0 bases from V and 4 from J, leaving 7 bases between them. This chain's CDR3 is CASSYSKGNQPQHF. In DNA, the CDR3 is TGTGCCAGCAGTTACTCGAAAGGAAATCAGCCCCAGCATTTT.

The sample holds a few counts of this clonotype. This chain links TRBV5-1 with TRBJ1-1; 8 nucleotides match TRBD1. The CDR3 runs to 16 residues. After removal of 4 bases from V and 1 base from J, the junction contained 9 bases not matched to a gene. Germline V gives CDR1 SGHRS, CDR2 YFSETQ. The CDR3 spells CASSLGQGGRNTEAFF. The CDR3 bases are TGCGCCAGCAGCCTAGGACAGGGAGGTAGGAACACTGAAGCTTTCTTT.

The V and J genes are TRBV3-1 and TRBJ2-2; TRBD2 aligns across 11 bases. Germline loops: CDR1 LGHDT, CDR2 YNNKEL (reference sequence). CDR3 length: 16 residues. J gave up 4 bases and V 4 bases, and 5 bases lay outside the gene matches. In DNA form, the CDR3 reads TGTGCCAGCAGCCCCTGGACTAGCGGGCGCACCGGGGAGCTGTTTTTT. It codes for CASSPWTSGRTGELFF. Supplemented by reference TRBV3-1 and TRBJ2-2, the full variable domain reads DTAVSQTPKYLVTQMGNDKSIKCEQNLGHDTMYWYKQDSKKFLKIMFSYNNKELIINETVPNRFSPKSPDKAHLNLHINSLELGDSAVYFCASSPWTSGRTGELFFGEGSRLTVL.

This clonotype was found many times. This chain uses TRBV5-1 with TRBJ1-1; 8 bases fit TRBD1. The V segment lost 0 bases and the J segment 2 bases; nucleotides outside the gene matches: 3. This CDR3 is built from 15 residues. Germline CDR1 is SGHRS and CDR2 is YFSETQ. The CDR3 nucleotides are TGCGCCAGCAGCTTGGACGGACAGGGTAACACTGAAGCTTTCTTT. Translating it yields CASSLDGQGNTEAFF.

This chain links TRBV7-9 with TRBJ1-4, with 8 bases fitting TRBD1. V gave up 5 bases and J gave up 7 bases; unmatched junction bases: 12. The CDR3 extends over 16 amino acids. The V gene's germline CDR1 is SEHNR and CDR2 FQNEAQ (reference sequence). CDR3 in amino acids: CASSPSRTGRGEKLFF. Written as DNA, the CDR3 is TGTGCCAGCAGCCCCAGCCGGACAGGGAGGGGTGAAAAACTGTTTTTT.